The 32 T cell receptor beta chains below come from one sample, sequenced in a study of CD8 T cells in ankylosing spondylitis. TCRdb reanalysed the 5' RACE reads using MiXCR and keeps one entry per CDR3 protein. The data show roughly 240,000 distinct CDR3 sequences, with roughly a third seen just once and 4% to 5% held by the top ten. The sequencing input was blood, either unsorted or a sorted T cell fraction (not recorded which). The receptors were sampled from a male donor with ankylosing spondylitis or in good health (not recorded which).

The CDR3 bases are TGTGCCAGCAGCTTAGTTGCGGGGGGGACCACAGATACGCAGTATTTT. Its translation: CASSLVAGGTTDTQYF. V usage is TRBV7-8 and J usage is TRBJ2-3; 9 positions match TRBD2. V lost 1 base to trimming and J lost 2 bases; unmatched junction nucleotides: 4. Germline assignment: CDR1 SGHVS and CDR2 FQNEAQ. The CDR3 extends over 16 amino acids.

V is TRBV28 and J is TRBJ2-2, with D perhaps matching TRBD1 (6 bases). In germline, CDR1 is MDHEN, CDR2 SYDVKM. The CDR3 loop spans 16 amino acids. The V gene lost 1 base and the J gene lost 6 bases, with 15 bases spanning the gap. The CDR3 nucleotides read TGTGCCAGCAGTTTATTCCGGACAGTCCATTCCGGGGAGCTGTTTTTT. Its translation: CASSLFRTVHSGELFF. The full variable domain, its missing parts supplied by reference TRBV28 and TRBJ2-2, is DVKVTQSSRYLVKRTGEKVFLECVQDMDHENMFWYRQDPGLGLRLIYFSYDVKMKEKGDIPEGYSVSREKKERFSLILESASTNQTSMYLCASSLFRTVHSGELFFGEGSRLTVL.

The table lists this clonotype with a few counts. The V gene is TRBV29-1, the J gene TRBJ2-3; the D gene is possibly TRBD1 (6 bases). CDR1 and CDR2 (germline): SQVTM, ANQGSEA. Trimming cost V 5 bases and J 5 bases, with 14 bases left between them. The CDR3 runs 13 residues. CDR3 in DNA: TGCAGCGTTCCCCTCCTACAGGGAGATACGCAGTATTTT. As protein: CSVPLLQGDTQYF.

This chain uses TRBV5-5 with TRBJ1-2; no clear D. The V gene's germline CDR1 is SGHKS and CDR2 YYEKEE (reference sequence). V lost 2 bases, J lost 13 bases, and 15 bases lay in between. CDR3 length: 12 residues. CDR3 sequence reads: CASSFRSGRLTF. CDR3 DNA: TGTGCCAGCAGCTTTCGGTCAGGTCGTCTCACCTTC.

The chain joins TRBV25-1 to TRBJ2-7; D is unclear. Germline loops: CDR1 MGHDK, CDR2 SYGVNS. The ends were cut back, 3 bases at V and 0 bases at J, with 9 bases in the middle. The CDR3 has 14 residues. This CDR3 reads CASSDIDGSYEQYF. In nucleotides, the CDR3 is TGTGCCAGCAGTGATATTGACGGCTCCTACGAGCAGTACTTC.

The CDR3 DNA reads TGCGCCAGCAGCTTGGGGCCCCCGGTCGGCTATGGCTACACCTTC. Encoded protein: CASSLGPPVGYGYTF. The chain recombines TRBV5-1 with TRBJ1-2; D is ambiguous. The CDR3 extends over 15 amino acids. CDR1 is SGHRS, CDR2 YFSETQ, per germline. V was pared by 0 bases and J by 4 bases, with 13 bases between.

This clonotype appeared a few times. The chain carries TRBV20-1 and TRBJ2-2, with D tentatively TRBD2 (6 bases). CDR1 DFQATT and CDR2 SNEGSKA come from the germline V gene (reference sequence). The CDR3 loop spans 14 amino acids. V was trimmed by 3 bases and J by 0 bases, leaving 8 bases between them. CDR3 residues: CSASREANTGELFF. CDR3 coding DNA: TGCAGTGCTAGCAGGGAGGCGAACACCGGGGAGCTGTTTTTT.

The chain links TRBV6-1 to TRBJ1-3; D is possibly TRBD1 (5 bases). The CDR3 runs to 13 residues. The ends were cut back, 8 bases at V and 4 bases at J, with 12 bases in the middle. Germline assignment: CDR1 MNHNS and CDR2 SASEGT. As DNA, the CDR3 is TGTGCCAGCCGGGCGGGGCTCGGAAACACCATATATTTT. Protein: CASRAGLGNTIYF.

The V and J genes are TRBV5-6 and TRBJ2-1; no definite D call. V was clipped by 2 bases and J by 10 bases, with 7 bases between them. There are 11 residues in the CDR3. Germline V gives CDR1 SGHDT, CDR2 YYEEEE. CDR3 in amino acids: CASSFDREQFF. Here the CDR3 DNA reads TGTGCCAGCAGCTTTGACCGAGAGCAGTTCTTC.

The chain combines TRBV18 with TRBJ1-5; maybe TRBD1 (6 bases). Germline V lookup: CDR1 KGHSH, CDR2 LQKENI. This CDR3 is 15 amino acids long. The V end was cut by 4 bases, the J end by 6 bases, with 16 bases between. The CDR3 reads CASSLNTGAGQPQHF. The DNA for the CDR3 is TGTGCCAGCTCACTCAATACGGGGGCCGGTCAGCCCCAGCATTTT.

This chain joins TRBV6-1 and TRBJ1-4; D remains ambiguous. There are 14 residues in the CDR3. Germline values: CDR1 MNHNS, CDR2 SASEGT. The ends were cut back, 6 bases at V and 5 bases at J, with 13 bases in the middle. The CDR3 DNA reads as TGTGCCAGCAGCCGCGGGTTCTTCAATGAAAAACTGTTTTTT. Protein product: CASSRGFFNEKLFF.

This CDR3 reads CASSPGLAPYNEQFF. In DNA, the CDR3 is TGTGCCAGCAGTCCCGGACTAGCTCCCTACAATGAGCAGTTCTTC. The chain carries TRBV6-1 and TRBJ2-1, with 8 bases identical to TRBD2. J was trimmed by 2 bases and V by 5 bases; bases with no gene match: 5. The germline CDR1 and CDR2 sequences are MNHNS and SASEGT. The CDR3 consists of 15 residues.

The table lists this clonotype with a few counts. This rearrangement joins TRBV29-1 to TRBJ2-7; 10 bases are shared with TRBD1. This CDR3 spans 15 amino acids. Germline assignment: CDR1 SQVTM and CDR2 ANQGSEA. After removal of 6 bases from V and 5 bases from J, the junction contained 13 bases not matched to a gene. CDR3 loop: CSVWTRDRGYDEQYF. The CDR3 DNA is TGCAGCGTCTGGACCCGGGACAGGGGTTACGACGAGCAGTACTTC.

This clonotype was seen only a few times. J is TRBJ1-2 and V is TRBV11-2; 9 nucleotides match TRBD1. The CDR3 is 18 amino acids. The junction had 10 bases not matched to a gene; V was cut back by 0 bases and J by 2 bases. Germline assignment: CDR1 SGHAT and CDR2 FQNNGV. Here the CDR3 DNA reads TGTGCCAGCAGCTTAGACACCTACAGGGGGCGGGTCAACTATGGCTACACCTTC. Its protein product is CASSLDTYRGRVNYGYTF.

The rearrangement joins TRBV12-3 or TRBV12-4 to TRBJ2-7; possible D gene TRBD1, 6 bases. There are 15 residues in the CDR3. V was pared by 3 bases and J by 3 bases, with 15 bases between. As DNA, the CDR3 is TGTGCCAGCAGTTTGACCCGGGGACACGGCTACGAGCAGTACTTC. It yields the protein CASSLTRGHGYEQYF.

This clonotype was observed a few times. The gene calls are TRBV20-1 and TRBJ1-6; D gene unclear. Germline V gene data show CDR1 as DFQATT and CDR2 as SNEGSKA (reference sequence). V lost 2 bases and J lost 0, with 8 bases in between. CDR3 length: 15 amino acids. Written as DNA, the CDR3 is TGCAGTGCTAGAAGCGGGCTCTCCTATAATTCACCCCTCCACTTT. Protein sequence: CSARSGLSYNSPLHF.

This clonotype occurred a few times. The chain's CDR3 is CASSQDIKRTAGSEQYF. DNA for the CDR3: TGCGCCAGCAGCCAAGATATCAAGCGGACGGCCGGATCGGAGCAGTACTTC. This sequence joins TRBV4-1 and TRBJ2-7; maybe TRBD2 (5 bases). Trimming removed 0 bases from V and 7 bases from J, with 22 bases in between. Germline V lookup: CDR1 MGHRA, CDR2 YSYEKL. The CDR3 spans 17 residues.

The chain recombines TRBV27 with TRBJ1-2; 10 bases agree with TRBD1. The CDR3 is 14 residues long. Trimming took 2 bases from V and 9 from J; bases not matched to a gene: 6. Germline V CDR1 and CDR2: MNHEY, SMNVEV (reference sequence). The CDR3 loop is CASSLGTGVYRYTF. DNA of the CDR3: TGTGCCAGCAGTTTAGGGACAGGGGTATATCGCTACACCTTC.

The CDR3 DNA follows: TGTGCCAGCAGCCTTCGGCGAGTCTATGGCTACACCTTC. Its protein product is CASSLRRVYGYTF. The rearrangement links TRBV12-3 or TRBV12-4 to TRBJ1-2, with D unresolved. The CDR3 spans 13 residues. V was clipped by 6 bases and J by 4 bases, with 12 bases between them.

This clonotype was observed a few times. The V and J genes are TRBV4-2 and TRBJ2-3, with 7 nucleotides matching TRBD1. CDR1 is LGHNA and CDR2 is YNFKEQ in the germline V gene. The trim removed 1 base at V and 0 bases at J, leaving 13 bases unmatched. The CDR3 covers 19 residues. The CDR3 DNA sequence: TGTGCCAGCAGCCAAGGACAGGGCCTGGTGGCGGCTAGCACAGATACGCAGTATTTT. This codes for CASSQGQGLVAASTDTQYF.

This clonotype was observed a single time. The DNA for the CDR3 is TGTGCCATCAGCGACCTGAGGGCCGAGCAGTACTTC. It translates to CAISDLRAEQYF. The chain couples TRBV10-3 to TRBJ2-7; tentative D call: TRBD2 (5 bases). Trimming stripped 6 bases from V and 6 bases from J, with 12 bases between. Germline assignment: CDR1 ENHRY and CDR2 SYGVKD. The CDR3 consists of 12 residues.

The chain uses TRBV20-1 and TRBJ1-4; D may be TRBD1 (6 bases). In germline, CDR1 is DFQATT, CDR2 SNEGSKA (reference sequence). V was cut by 0 bases and J by 4 bases, with 12 bases left in between. This CDR3 is built from 15 residues. CDR3 nucleotide sequence: TGCAGTGCTAGAGAATCCTACAGGGTTAATGAAAAACTGTTTTTT. Its protein is CSARESYRVNEKLFF.

The CDR3 region is CSATRLMNTEAFF. CDR3 sequence (DNA): TGCAGTGCGACCCGACTGATGAACACTGAAGCTTTCTTT. The chain is built from TRBV20-1 and TRBJ1-1; no clear D. Germline CDR1 DFQATT, CDR2 SNEGSKA (reference sequence). Deletions cut 6 bases from V and 0 bases from J, with 11 bases between. The CDR3 totals 13 residues.

The chain links TRBV7-6 to TRBJ1-6, with D unclear. V lost 5 bases to trimming and J lost 8 bases, with 13 bases between them. The CDR3 has 14 residues. The V gene's germline CDR1 is SGHVS and CDR2 FNYEAQ. CDR3 residues: CASSPLGIDSPLHF. The CDR3 nucleotides are TGTGCCAGCAGCCCTCTCGGGATTGATTCACCCCTCCACTTT.

The chain uses TRBV20-1 and TRBJ2-5; 13 nucleotides align to TRBD2. This CDR3 has 15 residues. Germline CDR1 is DFQATT and CDR2 is SNEGSKA (reference sequence). With V trimmed by 0 bases and J by 5 bases, 3 bases remained unmatched. The CDR3 reads CSARDGLAGAETQYF. CDR3 in DNA: TGCAGTGCTAGAGATGGACTAGCGGGGGCGGAGACCCAGTACTTC.

CDR3 in amino acids: CASSQDRAGQGHYGYTF. As DNA, the CDR3 is TGTGCCAGCAGCCAAGATCGGGCGGGACAGGGGCACTATGGCTACACCTTC. The chain carries TRBV3-1 and TRBJ1-2; 10 bases are shared with TRBD1. The CDR3 is made up of 17 amino acids. The germline V gene has CDR1 LGHDT and CDR2 YNNKEL (reference sequence). V trimming: 0 bases; J trimming: 3 bases; junction bases outside the gene matches: 7.

The gene calls are TRBV6-5 and TRBJ1-1; D perhaps matches TRBD1 (5 bases). V lost 6 bases, J lost 6 bases, and 11 bases lay in between. CDR1 MNHEY and CDR2 SVGAGI come from the germline V gene. CDR3 length equals 12 residues. DNA of the CDR3: TGTGCCAGCAGCCTCCGAGGGGCTGAAGCTTTCTTT. Translating gives CASSLRGAEAFF.

The rearrangement joins TRBV20-1 to TRBJ2-1, with 7 bases matching TRBD2. Germline values: CDR1 DFQATT, CDR2 SNEGSKA (reference sequence). V was pared by 6 bases and J by 6 bases, with 14 bases of the junction left unmatched. The CDR3 extends over 15 amino acids. The CDR3 DNA sequence: TGCAGTGCAACGGTTCCGGGACTACCCAGCAATGAGCAGTTCTTC. Its protein is CSATVPGLPSNEQFF.

This rearrangement joins TRBV12-3 or TRBV12-4 to TRBJ1-5, with D perhaps TRBD1 (5 bases). This CDR3 has 15 residues. Trimming shortened V by 3 bases and J by 4 bases, and 13 bases separated the two germline ends. The CDR3 DNA sequence: TGTGCCAGCAGTTTGTCCCAGGGCGGGAATCAGCCCCAGCATTTT. It translates to CASSLSQGGNQPQHF.

This rearrangement joins TRBV29-1 to TRBJ2-1; 7 nucleotides match TRBD1. In germline, CDR1 is SQVTM, CDR2 ANQGSEA. CDR3 size: 16 residues. The junction had 6 bases not matched to a gene; V was cut back by 1 base and J by 0 bases. The CDR3 DNA follows: TGCAGCGTTGAAGGGGCGCAGGGGGACTCCTACAATGAGCAGTTCTTC. Translation: CSVEGAQGDSYNEQFF.

The chain employs TRBV5-1 and TRBJ1-2; D is ambiguous. CDR3 length equals 14 residues. Germline CDR1 SGHRS, CDR2 YFSETQ. Trimming pared 0 bases from V and 3 bases from J, leaving 9 bases between. CDR3 loop: CASSLAHKDYGYTF. Here the CDR3 DNA reads TGCGCCAGCAGCTTGGCCCATAAGGACTATGGCTACACCTTC.

CDR3 bases: TGCAGTGCTAGAGATTGGCAGGACTACGAGCAGTACTTC. Translation: CSARDWQDYEQYF. This chain connects TRBV20-1 to TRBJ2-7, with D uncertain. The ends were cut back, 0 bases at V and 3 bases at J, with 9 bases in the middle. CDR3 length equals 13 residues. CDR1 and CDR2 from the germline V gene are DFQATT and SNEGSKA (reference sequence).